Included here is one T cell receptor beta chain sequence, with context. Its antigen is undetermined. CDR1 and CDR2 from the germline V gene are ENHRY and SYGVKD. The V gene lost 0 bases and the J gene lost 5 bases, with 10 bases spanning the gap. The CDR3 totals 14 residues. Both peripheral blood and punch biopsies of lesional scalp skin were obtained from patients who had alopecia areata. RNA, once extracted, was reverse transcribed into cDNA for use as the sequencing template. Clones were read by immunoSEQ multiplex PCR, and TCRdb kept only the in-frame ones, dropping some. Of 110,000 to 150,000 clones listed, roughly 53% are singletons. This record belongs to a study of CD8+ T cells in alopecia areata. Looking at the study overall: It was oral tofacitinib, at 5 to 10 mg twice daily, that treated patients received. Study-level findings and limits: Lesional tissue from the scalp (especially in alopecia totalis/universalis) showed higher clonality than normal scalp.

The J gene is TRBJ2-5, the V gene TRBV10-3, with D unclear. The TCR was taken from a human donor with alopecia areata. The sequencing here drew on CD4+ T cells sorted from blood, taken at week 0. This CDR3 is CAISESTLRETQYF. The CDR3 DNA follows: TGTGCCATCAGTGAGTCGACTCTACGGGAGACCCAGTACTTC.